The present T cell receptor beta chain was sequenced within a study of blood T cell repertoires in COVID-19. Libraries were prepared by immunoSEQ multiplex PCR; TCRdb keeps only in-frame clonotypes and omits some of them. The sample has tens of thousands of clones, around 88% seen once. The germline V gene has CDR1 SGHTA and CDR2 FQGNSA. V gave up 0 bases and J gave up 4 bases; unmatched junction bases: 6. The CDR3 consists of 16 residues. Specimen: peripheral blood. The TCR sequence derives from a human donor in a cohort sampled during active COVID-19. The chain uses TRBV7-2 and TRBJ2-5; 9 bases line up with TRBD1. In DNA form, the CDR3 reads TGTGCCAGCAGCTTAGCAATAGGACAGGGGAGAGAGACCCAGTACTTC. This sequence encodes CASSLAIGQGRETQYF.